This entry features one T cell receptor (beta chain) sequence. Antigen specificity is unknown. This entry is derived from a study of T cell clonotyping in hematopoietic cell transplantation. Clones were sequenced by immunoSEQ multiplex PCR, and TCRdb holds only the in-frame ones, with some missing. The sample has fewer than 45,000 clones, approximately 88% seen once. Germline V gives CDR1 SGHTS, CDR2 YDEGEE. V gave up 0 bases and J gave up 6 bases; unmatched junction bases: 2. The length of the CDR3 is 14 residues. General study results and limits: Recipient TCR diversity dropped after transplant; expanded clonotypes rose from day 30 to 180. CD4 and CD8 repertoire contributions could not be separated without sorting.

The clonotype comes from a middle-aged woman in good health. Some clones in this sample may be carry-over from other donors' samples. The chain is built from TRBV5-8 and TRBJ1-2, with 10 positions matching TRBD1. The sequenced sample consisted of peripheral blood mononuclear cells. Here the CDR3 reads CASSLGGQGHGYTF. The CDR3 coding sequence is TGTGCCAGCAGCTTGGGGGGACAGGGGCATGGCTACACCTTC.